This TCR beta chain was recorded in a study of blood T cell repertoires in COVID-19 (dated by TCRdb to 2018 to 2021). A note on the overall study: Samples from collaborators originated in the United States, Italy and Spain and spanned both the acute and convalescent phases of COVID-19. The material from the prospective study consisted of cDNA or gDNA derived from T cells, B-cell-depleted T cells, or PBMCs. The dataset comprised deeply sampled blood TCRbeta repertoires from subjects exposed to, actively infected with, or recovered from COVID-19. The repertoires were released in a freely available public database intended as a resource for research on the immune response to SARS-CoV-2. The samples were drawn from the first 160 participants of the ongoing ImmuneRACE study and from 950 to 1,500 subjects provided by 6 global collaborators. The sample metadata nearly always contained a de-identified subject ID, COVID-19 status, age in years and sex. Where HLA class I and class II types were available, the types were taken from metadata supplied by the sample provider, not from assay-based typing. What the study reported, not specific to this receptor: The quantity of clinical and demographic metadata differed by source and by participant and was supplied without curation.

TCRbeta CDR3 regions were amplified from genomic DNA by means of the immunoSEQ Assay, a bias-controlled multiplex PCR. Regarding the original processing steps: The number of nucleated cells in each sample was estimated by amplification of reference gene primers within the assay. To quantify the absolute abundance of each unique TCRbeta CDR3 rearrangement, sequence reads were collapsed and filtered. For each sample, productive Simpson clonality was calculated by taking the square root of Simpson's diversity index across productive rearrangements. As stored in TCRdb, this immuneACCESS dataset retains in-frame rearrangements with V and J assigned. A fraction of the clones does not appear; measured against another copy, unresolved V genes explain less than half of the discrepancy, and the remainder lacks a known reason. That table is the source of V, J and clone size, and D and trimming were worked out from the DNA. The sample has approximately 130,000 clones on record, approximately 86% of them singletons. Less than 2.5% of the sample is taken by the ten largest.

Enrolling through a virtual design, the prospective study's participants ranged in age from roughly 18 to 95 years and lived across 20 to 30 United States geographic areas. Cohort assignment in the prospective study relied on participant-reported clinical history from a screening survey and a study questionnaire. For ImmuneRACE Cohort 3, a participant was defined as recovered based on two consecutive negative NP/OP PCR tests, clearance by a healthcare professional, or resolution of symptoms. Mobile phlebotomists in the prospective study collected whole blood, serum and a nasopharyngeal or oropharyngeal swab from every participant. Over a roughly 2-month period, participants in the prospective study had the option of providing additional blood draws and questionnaires. Prospective study blood samples were shipped either frozen or at room temperature before DNA extraction. The germline V gene gives CDR1 as SNHLY and CDR2 as FYNNEI. From V the trimming removes 6 bases and from J it removes 11 bases, while the gene matches leave 11 bases of the junction unaccounted for. From cysteine to phenylalanine, the CDR3 is 16 amino acids long. Only the CDR3 DNA stays, 48 bases, in frame from base 1.

Notes on this clone: Its antigen is currently not known. Per-base qualities were not stored, and no clone one base away is much larger.

This sequence was found in a woman aged 50 to 65 who had recovered from COVID-19. The source material was PBMCs or T cells enriched from blood (not recorded which). The sequence joins TRBV2 to TRBJ1-6; 12 bases in between match TRBD1. Here is the DNA: TGTGCCAGCAGCGCGGGACAGGGGGCTCCTATGGCACCCCTCCACTTT. This gives the protein CASSAGQGAPMAPLHF. With the portions outside the CDR3 filled from the reference TRBV2 and TRBJ1-6 genes, the complete variable region becomes EPEVTQTPSHQVTQMGQEVILRCVPISNHLYFYWYRQILGQKVEFLVSFYNNEISEKSEIFDDQFSVERPDGSNFTLKIRSTKLEDSAMYFCASSAGQGAPMAPLHFGNGTRLTVT.